These 27 T cell receptor beta chains were all obtained from the same sample, sequenced in a study of T cell responses to AZD1222 COVID-19 vaccine. TCRdb's table, derived via immunoSEQ multiplex PCR, lists solely in-frame clones and lacks some. Of about 55,000 clones listed, about 90% are singletons. The specimen was peripheral blood, collected on day 0 of AZD1222 vaccination. The receptors come from an adult in good health.

This clone showed up just once. The rearrangement links TRBV19 to TRBJ1-1; a possible D gene is TRBD1 (5 bases). The ends were cut back, 3 bases at V and 0 bases at J, with 11 bases in the middle. CDR1 and CDR2 (germline): LNHDA, SQIVND (reference sequence). CDR3 length equals 15 residues. CDR3 sequence reads: CASSILDSLNTEAFF. The CDR3 DNA reads TGTGCCAGTAGTATCTTAGACAGCTTGAACACTGAAGCTTTCTTT. Full variable domain (rest looked up from reference TRBV19 and TRBJ1-1): DGGITQSPKYLFRKEGQNVTLSCEQNLNHDAMYWYRQDPGQGLRLIYYSQIVNDFQKGDIAEGYSVSREKKESFPLTVTSAQKNPTAFYLCASSILDSLNTEAFFGQGTRLTVV.

This chain uses TRBV18 with TRBJ2-1; 13 bases map to TRBD2. The CDR3 is 15 residues long. V gave up 5 bases and J gave up 5 bases; unmatched junction bases: 3. Germline CDR1 KGHSH, CDR2 LQKENI. CDR3 DNA: TGTGCCAGCTCAACGGGACTAGCGGGGAACAATGAGCAGTTCTTC. Residues: CASSTGLAGNNEQFF.

The chain combines TRBV5-1 with TRBJ2-3; 7 bases are shared with TRBD2. Trimming at V came to 2 bases and at J to 5 bases, leaving 8 bases not matched to a gene. Germline V gene sequence: CDR1 SGHRS, CDR2 YFSETQ. CDR3 length: 15 amino acids. CDR3 region: CASSFALANQDTQYF. CDR3 in DNA: TGCGCCAGCAGCTTTGCACTAGCGAATCAAGATACGCAGTATTTT.

The chain employs TRBV7-9 and TRBJ1-5; unclear D gene. Trimming took off 5 bases at V and 4 bases at J, with 6 bases between the two ends. The V gene's germline CDR1 is SEHNR and CDR2 FQNEAQ (reference sequence). The CDR3 consists of 12 residues. The DNA of the CDR3 is TGTGCCAGCAGCATGGGGAATCAGCCCCAGCATTTT. Translating it yields CASSMGNQPQHF.

The V call is TRBV19, the J call TRBJ1-1; D unresolved. Germline CDR1 LNHDA, CDR2 SQIVND (reference sequence). Trimming pared 9 bases from V and 4 bases from J, leaving 15 bases between. There are 13 residues in the CDR3. CDR3 sequence (DNA): TGTGCCAGCCGGGCGGGGAGGGCCACTGAAGCTTTCTTT. Translated: CASRAGRATEAFF.

The rearrangement links TRBV19 to TRBJ2-7; 7 bases are a match to TRBD2. The CDR3 is 14 residues long. Germline loops: CDR1 LNHDA, CDR2 SQIVND (reference sequence). The ends lost 6 bases at V and 6 bases at J; junction bases unmatched: 11. CDR3 sequence: CASREGLQASEQYF. For the CDR3, the DNA is TGTGCCAGTAGAGAGGGACTACAGGCATCCGAGCAGTACTTC.

The chain recombines TRBV6-5 with TRBJ1-5, with D tentatively TRBD1 (5 bases). CDR1 is MNHEY, CDR2 SVGAGI, per germline. V was trimmed by 5 bases and J by 6 bases, leaving 11 bases between them. This CDR3 contains 13 residues. CDR3 coding DNA: TGTGCCAGCAGTAACCAGGGCAGTCAGCCCCAGCATTTT. Translated: CASSNQGSQPQHF.

The rearrangement joins TRBV5-1 to TRBJ1-2, with 9 bases lining up with TRBD1. CDR1 and CDR2 (germline): SGHRS, YFSETQ. The CDR3 is 15 residues long. Unmatched junction bases numbered 4, after V lost 3 bases and J lost 1 base. The CDR3 is CASSSTTGGNYGYTF. The CDR3 nucleotides are TGCGCCAGCAGCTCGACGACAGGGGGTAACTATGGCTACACCTTC.

The chain couples TRBV5-6 to TRBJ1-1; tentative D call: TRBD1 (5 bases). Germline CDR1 is SGHDT and CDR2 is YYEEEE. The CDR3 length is 15 residues. Trimming cost V 5 bases and J 1 base, with 15 bases left between them. The CDR3 coding sequence is TGTGCCAGCAGGAGGACGGGGCCAGGGAACACTGAAGCTTTCTTT. Encoded protein: CASRRTGPGNTEAFF.

This clone was recorded only once. This rearrangement joins TRBV5-1 to TRBJ1-2; TRBD1 is a possible D gene (5 bases). The CDR3 sequence is 14 residues long. Per the germline V gene, CDR1 is SGHRS and CDR2 is YFSETQ. The V and J ends lost 4 bases and 5 bases respectively, with 15 bases between them. The CDR3 sequence is CASSPLAGNYGYTF. In DNA, the CDR3 is TGCGCCAGCAGCCCCCTTGCAGGGAATTATGGCTACACCTTC.

The gene calls are TRBV6-5 and TRBJ1-3; 7 positions match TRBD1. Per the germline V gene, CDR1 is MNHEY and CDR2 is SVGAGI. CDR3 length: 14 amino acids. The junction had 6 bases not matched to a gene; V was cut back by 6 bases and J by 4 bases. CDR3 DNA sequence: TGTGCCAGCAGGGGTACAGGGGCGGGAAACACCATATATTTT. It is translated as CASRGTGAGNTIYF.

This sequence joins TRBV28 and TRBJ2-6; 9 positions agree with TRBD1. Per the germline V gene, CDR1 is MDHEN and CDR2 is SYDVKM. V shed 5 bases and J 1 base; nucleotides not matched to a gene: 9. There are 18 residues in the CDR3. CDR3 loop: CASSPWTGELSGANVLTF. CDR3 DNA: TGTGCCAGCAGTCCATGGACAGGGGAACTGTCTGGGGCCAACGTCCTGACTTTC.

The chain carries TRBV19 and TRBJ1-1; 8 bases align to TRBD1. The germline V gene has CDR1 LNHDA and CDR2 SQIVND (reference sequence). CDR3 size: 13 residues. J was trimmed by 10 bases and V by 4 bases; bases with no gene match: 8. The CDR3 DNA reads TGTGCCAGTAGTACAACGGACAGGGAGGTAGCTTTCTTT. This gives the protein CASSTTDREVAFF.

The chain employs TRBV6-2 or TRBV6-3 and TRBJ2-7; D unclear. There are 12 residues in the CDR3. Trimming pared 5 bases from V and 6 bases from J, leaving 11 bases between. Germline V gene lookup returns CDR1 MNHEY and CDR2 SVGEGT. The CDR3 sequence is CASSSSSFEQYF. The DNA of the CDR3 is TGTGCCAGCAGTAGTAGCAGTTTCGAGCAGTACTTC.

This sequence joins TRBV20-1 and TRBJ2-7; no firm D call. The CDR3 runs 11 residues. Trimming removed 3 bases at V and 8 bases at J, with 11 bases between. Germline V gene lookup returns CDR1 DFQATT and CDR2 SNEGSKA (reference sequence). The CDR3 region is CSASGPDKQYF. DNA of the CDR3: TGCAGTGCTAGCGGGCCGGATAAGCAGTACTTC.

This chain links TRBV19 with TRBJ1-1, with D possibly being TRBD1 (6 bases). The CDR3 has 13 amino acids. Germline V gene lookup returns CDR1 LNHDA and CDR2 SQIVND (reference sequence). V shed 6 bases and J shed 6 bases, with 14 bases lying between them. The CDR3 DNA follows: TGTGCCAGTAGCCATGAACAGGGCTCTGAAGCTTTCTTT. This gives the protein CASSHEQGSEAFF.

The genes are TRBV9 and TRBJ1-2, with 9 bases fitting TRBD1. The CDR3 contains 15 residues. CDR1 and CDR2 from the germline V gene are SGDLS and YYNGEE. The V segment lost 4 bases and the J segment 9 bases; nucleotides outside the gene matches: 13. CDR3 DNA sequence: TGTGCCAGCAGCCCACAAGAGGGGACAGGGTGGAGCTACACCTTC. Amino acids: CASSPQEGTGWSYTF.

The genes are TRBV7-3 and TRBJ2-1; 9 bases line up with TRBD1. The germline CDR1 and CDR2 sequences are SGHTA and FQGTGA. The CDR3 covers 12 residues. Trimming took 3 bases from V and 15 from J; bases not matched to a gene: 6. The CDR3 coding sequence is TGTGCCAGCAGCTTCACAGGGGGCCGTCTGTTCTTC. Its translation: CASSFTGGRLFF.

This chain links TRBV18 with TRBJ1-6; the D gene is possibly TRBD1 (6 bases). With 4 bases removed from V and 10 bases from J, the gap between germline ends came to 17 bases. The germline gives CDR1 KGHSH, CDR2 LQKENI. The CDR3 totals 15 residues. The CDR3 loop is CASSQTTGYESPLHF. In DNA, the CDR3 is TGTGCCAGCTCACAGACTACAGGGTATGAATCACCCCTCCACTTT. The whole variable domain, remainder taken from reference TRBV18 and TRBJ1-6, is NAGVMQNPRHLVRRRGQEARLRCSPMKGHSHVYWYRQLPEEGLKFMVYLQKENIIDESGMPKERFSAEFPKEGPSILRIQQVVRGDSAAYFCASSQTTGYESPLHFGNGTRLTVT.

The chain uses TRBV14 and TRBJ2-2; TRBD1 matches 7 bases. After removal of 4 bases from V and 8 bases from J, the junction contained 10 bases not matched to a gene. The CDR3 consists of 15 residues. Germline values: CDR1 SGHDN, CDR2 FVKESK. The CDR3 bases are TGTGCCAGCAGCCCCCGGGACAGCCACGGTGGGGAGCTGTTTTTT. This translates into CASSPRDSHGGELFF.

The chain has TRBV2 and TRBJ1-2; TRBD1 is a possible D gene (6 bases). Germline V gene sequence: CDR1 SNHLY, CDR2 FYNNEI. The V end lost 8 bases, the J end lost 1 base, and 8 bases lay between the germline ends. CDR3 length: 12 residues. CDR3 protein: CASGQINYGYTF. The DNA for the CDR3 is TGTGCCAGCGGACAGATTAACTATGGCTACACCTTC.

The chain has TRBV2 and TRBJ2-3, with 11 bases aligning to TRBD2. Trimming cost V 7 bases and J 2 bases; bases outside gene matches: 11. CDR3 length: 17 residues. Germline V gene sequence: CDR1 SNHLY, CDR2 FYNNEI. In nucleotides, the CDR3 is TGTGCCAGCAAGGGCCTAGCGGGAGGCACCACCACAGATACGCAGTATTTT. Protein sequence: CASKGLAGGTTTDTQYF.

This clone appeared a single time. The J gene is TRBJ1-4, the V gene TRBV6-1, with D possibly matching TRBD1 (6 bases). V was shortened by 0 bases and J by 5 bases, with 13 bases between the two germline ends. CDR1 and CDR2 (germline): MNHNS, SASEGT. This CDR3 region has 16 residues. The DNA of the CDR3 is TGTGCCAGCAGTGAAGCCCGTCGACAGGTGAATGAAAAACTGTTTTTT. This sequence encodes CASSEARRQVNEKLFF.

The J gene is TRBJ1-2, the V gene TRBV3-1 (or the pseudogene TRBV3-2); 7 nucleotides line up with TRBD1. This CDR3 has 15 amino acids. Losses at the gene ends were 4 bases for V and 4 bases for J; bases not matched to a gene: 9. CDR1 and CDR2 from the germline V gene are LGHDT and YNNKEL (reference sequence). CDR3: CASSPTLDRSYGYTF. In DNA, the CDR3 is TGTGCCAGCAGCCCCACCCTGGACAGGAGCTATGGCTACACCTTC.

This chain connects TRBV28 to TRBJ1-4; the D is unclear. Deletions cut 2 bases from V and 7 bases from J, with 11 bases between. CDR1 and CDR2 from the germline V gene are MDHEN and SYDVKM. The CDR3 runs to 14 residues. This chain's CDR3 is CASSLEGLAEKLFF. CDR3 nucleotides: TGTGCCAGCAGTTTAGAGGGCTTGGCTGAAAAACTGTTTTTT.

The chain employs TRBV30 and TRBJ1-1; 9 bases are a match to TRBD1. CDR1 is GTSNPN, CDR2 SVGIG, per germline (reference sequence). The CDR3 spans 15 residues. The ends lost 7 bases at V and 11 bases at J; junction bases unmatched: 20. CDR3 residues: CAYTPGQGFTRMAFF. The CDR3 bases are TGTGCCTATACACCGGGACAGGGATTTACGCGGATGGCTTTCTTT.

This clone occurred a few times. The J gene is TRBJ2-7, the V gene TRBV5-1; a possible D gene is TRBD2 (6 bases). CDR3 length: 16 residues. V lost 5 bases, J lost 1 base, and 19 bases lay in between. Germline V gives CDR1 SGHRS, CDR2 YFSETQ. The CDR3 DNA sequence: TGCGCCAGCAGTCCATCCGGAGGGCAGGCATCCTACGAGCAGTACTTC. It codes for CASSPSGGQASYEQYF.